The rows below give T cell receptor beta chains drawn from one sample of a study of T cell responses to AZD1222 COVID-19 vaccine. Assay used: immunoSEQ multiplex PCR; TCRdb lists only in-frame clones, some missing. The sample carries roughly 100,000 clones, 90% to 95% recorded once. The sequencing used peripheral blood, collected on day 0 of AZD1222 vaccination. These receptors were collected from an adult in good health. Both conserved end residues are part of each CDR3. D genes are given only for firm matches.

j_call | v_call | d_call | cdr3_nt | cdr3_aa
TRBJ1-2 | TRBV9 | . | TGTGCCAGCAGCGTAGCCCCAAAGGAGGACTATGGCTACACCTTC | CASSVAPKEDYGYTF
TRBJ2-7 | TRBV13 | . | TGTGCCAGCAGCTTAGGTCGCGACTACGAGCAGTACTTC | CASSLGRDYEQYF
TRBJ2-7 | TRBV19 | . | TGTGCCAGTACTGGACAGCTCTCCTACGAGCAGTACTTC | CASTGQLSYEQYF
TRBJ2-7 | TRBV30 | . | TGTGCCTGGAGTGTCTCCTCCCCCTACGAGCAGTACTTC | CAWSVSSPYEQYF
TRBJ2-7 | TRBV27 | TRBD1 | TGTGCCAGCAGTTTATCATTACCGGGACAGGGTAGCGAGCAGTACTTC | CASSLSLPGQGSEQYF
TRBJ2-2 | TRBV19 | TRBD1 | TGTGCCAGTAGAAAACCGGGACAGACGAACACCGGGGAGCTGTTTTTT | CASRKPGQTNTGELFF
TRBJ2-7 | TRBV13 | . | TGTGCCAGCAGCTTAGGCCGAGGGGACGAGCAGTACTTC | CASSLGRGDEQYF
TRBJ2-3 | TRBV30 | . | TGTGCCTCTAGGCGACTTTCTCTTAGCACAGATACGCAGTATTTT | CASRRLSLSTDTQYF
TRBJ1-2 | TRBV6-1 | . | TGTGCCAGCAGTGCCGGGGGGGGCAGGGAAAACTATGGCTACACCTTC | CASSAGGGRENYGYTF
TRBJ1-6 | TRBV28 | TRBD1 | TGTGCCAGCAGTTTATCGGGACAGAAGAATTCACCCCTCCACTTT | CASSLSGQKNSPLHF
TRBJ2-1 | TRBV29-1 | . | TGCAGCGTTGAACCCCTAGCTGATGAGCAGTTCTTC | CSVEPLADEQFF
TRBJ2-7 | TRBV30 | . | TGTGCCTGGAGGGGGTCCTACGAGCAGTACTTC | CAWRGSYEQYF
TRBJ1-5 | TRBV19 | . | TGTGCCAGTAGTCCGGGATACTATCAGCCCCAGCATTTT | CASSPGYYQPQHF
TRBJ1-3 | TRBV5-1 | . | TGCGCCAGCAGCCCCGGAGGGGTCTCTGGAAACACCATATATTTT | CASSPGGVSGNTIYF
TRBJ2-4 | TRBV4-1 | TRBD1 | TGCGCCAGCAGCCCCGGACAGGGGACGAACATTCAGTACTTC | CASSPGQGTNIQYF
TRBJ1-5 | TRBV19 | TRBD1 | TGTGCCAGTAGTATAACAGGGGGCGCAGGCAATCAGCCCCAGCATTTT | CASSITGGAGNQPQHF